This T cell receptor beta chain is from a study of chemoradiotherapy in HPV16-positive cancers. Germline trimming cut 5 bases from V and 2 bases from J; bases unmatched to any gene: 5. CDR3 length: 15 amino acids. Germline V lookup: CDR1 MGHRA, CDR2 YSYEKL. Study conclusions and caveats: In HPV16-positive patients, HPV-responsive T-cell expansion tracked better recurrence-free survival.

Notes on this clone: Its antigen is not identified.

Only in-frame clones appear in the TCRdb table, and some are missing; sequencing was by immunoSEQ multiplex PCR. The table shows 9,500 to 15,000 clones, with 70% to 90% occurring only once. The TCR originated in a human donor with HPV-associated anogenital cancer. The chain uses TRBV4-1 and TRBJ1-4; 7 positions agree with TRBD1. The sequences come from blood, collected from a patient who underwent chemoradiotherapy. DNA for the CDR3: TGCGCCAGCAGCTCTCCGGGACAGACTAATGAAAAACTGTTTTTT. It is translated as CASSSPGQTNEKLFF.